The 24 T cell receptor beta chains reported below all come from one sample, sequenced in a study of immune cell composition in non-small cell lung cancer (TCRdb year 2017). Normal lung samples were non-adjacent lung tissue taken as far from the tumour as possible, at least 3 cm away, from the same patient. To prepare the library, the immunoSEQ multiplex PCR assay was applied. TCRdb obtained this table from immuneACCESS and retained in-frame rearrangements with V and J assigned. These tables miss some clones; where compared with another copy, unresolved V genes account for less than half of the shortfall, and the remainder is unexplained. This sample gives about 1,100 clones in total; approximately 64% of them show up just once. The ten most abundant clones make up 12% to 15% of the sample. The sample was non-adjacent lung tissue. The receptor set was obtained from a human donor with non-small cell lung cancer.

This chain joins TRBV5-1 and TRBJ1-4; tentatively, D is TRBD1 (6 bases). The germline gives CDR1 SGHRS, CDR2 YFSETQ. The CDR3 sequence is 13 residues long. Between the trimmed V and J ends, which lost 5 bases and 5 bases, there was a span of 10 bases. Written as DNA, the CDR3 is TGCGCCAGCAGTACCCAGGGGAATGAAAAACTGTTTTTT. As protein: CASSTQGNEKLFF.

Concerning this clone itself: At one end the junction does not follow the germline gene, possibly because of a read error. The CDR3 nucleotides are TGTACCAGTAGTACAGGGGTTGCAACTAATGAAAAACTGTTTTTT. Its translation: CTSSTGVATNEKLFF. The rearrangement joins TRBV19 to TRBJ1-4; 7 nucleotides line up with TRBD1. The V gene's germline CDR1 is LNHDA and CDR2 SQIVND (reference sequence). CDR3 size: 15 residues.

The CDR3 bases are TGTGCCAGCAGTTGGTCAGCGGGGGGGGACAATGAGCAGTTCTTC. It codes for CASSWSAGGDNEQFF. V gene TRBV6-6 combines with J gene TRBJ2-1; the match to TRBD2 covers 10 bases. The V gene end was trimmed by 4 bases and the J gene end by 5 bases; junction bases not matched to a gene: 5. CDR1 and CDR2 (germline): MNHNY, SVGAGI (reference sequence). This CDR3 has 15 residues.

The CDR3 region is CASCKGDSSYNEQFF. CDR3 bases: TGTGCCAGTTGCAAGGGGGACAGCTCCTACAATGAGCAGTTCTTC. The chain links TRBV27 to TRBJ2-1; 7 bases match TRBD1. V gave up 9 bases and J gave up 0 bases; unmatched junction bases: 8. Germline lookup yields CDR1 MNHEY and CDR2 SMNVEV (reference sequence). This CDR3 region has 15 residues.

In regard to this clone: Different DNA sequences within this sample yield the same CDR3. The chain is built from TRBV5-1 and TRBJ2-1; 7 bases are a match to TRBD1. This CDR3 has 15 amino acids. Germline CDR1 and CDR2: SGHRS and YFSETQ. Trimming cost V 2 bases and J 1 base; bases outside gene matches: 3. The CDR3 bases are TGCGCCAGCAGCTTAGGGGGACAGTCCTACAATGAGCAGTTCTTC. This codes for CASSLGGQSYNEQFF.

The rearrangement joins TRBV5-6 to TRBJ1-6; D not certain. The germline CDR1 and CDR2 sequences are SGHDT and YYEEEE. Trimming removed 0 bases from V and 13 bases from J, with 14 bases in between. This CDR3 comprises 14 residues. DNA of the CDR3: TGTGCCAGCAGCTTGGACGGTTACCTTCTTCCCCTCCACTTT. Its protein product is CASSLDGYLLPLHF.

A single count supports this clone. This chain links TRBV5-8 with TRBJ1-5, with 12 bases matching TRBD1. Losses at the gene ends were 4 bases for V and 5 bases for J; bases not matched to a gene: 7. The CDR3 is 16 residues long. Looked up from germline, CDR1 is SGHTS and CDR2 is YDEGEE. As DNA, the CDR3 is TGTGCCAGCAGCGGCGGGGGACAGGGGGCTTATCAGCCCCAGCATTTT. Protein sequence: CASSGGGQGAYQPQHF.

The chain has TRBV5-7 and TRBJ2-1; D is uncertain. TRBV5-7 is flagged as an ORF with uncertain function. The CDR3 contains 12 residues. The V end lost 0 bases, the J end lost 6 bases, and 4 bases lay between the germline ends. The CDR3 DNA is TGTGCCAGCAGCTTGGTGGCCAATGAGCAGTTCTTC. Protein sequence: CASSLVANEQFF.

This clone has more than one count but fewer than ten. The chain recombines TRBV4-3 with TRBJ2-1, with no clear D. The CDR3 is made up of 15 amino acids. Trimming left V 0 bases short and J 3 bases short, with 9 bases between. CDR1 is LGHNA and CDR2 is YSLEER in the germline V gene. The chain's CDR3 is CASSQDLVYYNEQFF. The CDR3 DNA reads TGCGCCAGCAGCCAAGATCTAGTGTACTACAATGAGCAGTTCTTC.

CDR3 in amino acids: CASSPRSTVTDTQYF. In DNA form, the CDR3 reads TGTGCCAGCTCACCCCGATCGACAGTCACAGATACGCAGTATTTT. The chain recombines TRBV18 with TRBJ2-3, with a possible D match to TRBD1 (5 bases). The germline V gene encodes CDR1 KGHSH and CDR2 LQKENI. The CDR3 sequence is 15 residues long. V lost 3 bases, J lost 2 bases, and 12 bases lay in between.

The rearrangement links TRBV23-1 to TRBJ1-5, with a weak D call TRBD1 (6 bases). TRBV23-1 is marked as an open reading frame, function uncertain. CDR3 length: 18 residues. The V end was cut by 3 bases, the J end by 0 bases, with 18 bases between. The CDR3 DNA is TGCGCCAGCAGTCACCGTTATCGGACAGCCTATAGCAATCAGCCCCAGCATTTT. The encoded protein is CASSHRYRTAYSNQPQHF.

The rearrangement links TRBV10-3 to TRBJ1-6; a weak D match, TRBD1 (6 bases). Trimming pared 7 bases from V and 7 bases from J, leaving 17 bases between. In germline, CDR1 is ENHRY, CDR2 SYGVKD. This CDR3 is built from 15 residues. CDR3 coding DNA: TGTGCCATCACCCTCCCTGGGGGGGGCAATTCACCCCTCCACTTT. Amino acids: CAITLPGGGNSPLHF.

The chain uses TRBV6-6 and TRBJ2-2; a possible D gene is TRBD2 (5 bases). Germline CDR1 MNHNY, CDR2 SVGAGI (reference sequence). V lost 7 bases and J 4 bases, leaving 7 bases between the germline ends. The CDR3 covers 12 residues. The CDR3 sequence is CASTRGTGELFF. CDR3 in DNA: TGTGCCAGCACCCGGGGCACCGGGGAGCTGTTTTTT.

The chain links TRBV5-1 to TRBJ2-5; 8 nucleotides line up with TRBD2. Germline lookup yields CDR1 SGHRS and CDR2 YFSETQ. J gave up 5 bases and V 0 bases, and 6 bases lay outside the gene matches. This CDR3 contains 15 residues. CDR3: CASSLGGLEGETQYF. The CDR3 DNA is TGCGCCAGCAGCTTGGGGGGACTAGAGGGGGAGACCCAGTACTTC.

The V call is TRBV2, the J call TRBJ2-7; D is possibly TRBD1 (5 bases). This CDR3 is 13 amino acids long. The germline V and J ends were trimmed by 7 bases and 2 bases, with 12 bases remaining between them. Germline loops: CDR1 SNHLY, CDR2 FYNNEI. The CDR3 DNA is TGTGCCAGCACAAGGGGCCTAACCTACGAGCAGTACTTC. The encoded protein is CASTRGLTYEQYF. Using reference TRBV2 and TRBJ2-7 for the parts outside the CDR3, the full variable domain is EPEVTQTPSHQVTQMGQEVILRCVPISNHLYFYWYRQILGQKVEFLVSFYNNEISEKSEIFDDQFSVERPDGSNFTLKIRSTKLEDSAMYFCASTRGLTYEQYFGPGTRLTVT.

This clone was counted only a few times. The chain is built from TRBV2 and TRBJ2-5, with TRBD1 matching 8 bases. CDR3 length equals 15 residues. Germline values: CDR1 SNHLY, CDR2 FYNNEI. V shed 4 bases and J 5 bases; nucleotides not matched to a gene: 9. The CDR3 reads CASSALGRGPETQYF. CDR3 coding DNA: TGTGCCAGCAGTGCCTTAGGCAGGGGGCCGGAGACCCAGTACTTC. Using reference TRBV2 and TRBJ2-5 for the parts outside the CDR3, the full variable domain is EPEVTQTPSHQVTQMGQEVILRCVPISNHLYFYWYRQILGQKVEFLVSFYNNEISEKSEIFDDQFSVERPDGSNFTLKIRSTKLEDSAMYFCASSALGRGPETQYFGPGTRLLVL.

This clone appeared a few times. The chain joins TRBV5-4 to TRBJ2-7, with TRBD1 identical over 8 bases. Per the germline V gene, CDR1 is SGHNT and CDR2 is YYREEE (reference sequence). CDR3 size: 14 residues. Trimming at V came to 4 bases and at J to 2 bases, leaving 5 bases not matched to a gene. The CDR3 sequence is CASSLGQGPYEQYF. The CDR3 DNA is TGTGCCAGCAGCCTTGGACAGGGTCCCTACGAGCAGTACTTC.

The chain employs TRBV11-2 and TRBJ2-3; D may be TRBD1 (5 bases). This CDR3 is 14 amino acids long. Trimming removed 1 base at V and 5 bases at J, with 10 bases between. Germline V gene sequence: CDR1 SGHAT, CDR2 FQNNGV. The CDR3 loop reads CASSLGQLVDTQYF. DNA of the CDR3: TGTGCCAGCAGCTTAGGACAGTTGGTAGATACGCAGTATTTT.

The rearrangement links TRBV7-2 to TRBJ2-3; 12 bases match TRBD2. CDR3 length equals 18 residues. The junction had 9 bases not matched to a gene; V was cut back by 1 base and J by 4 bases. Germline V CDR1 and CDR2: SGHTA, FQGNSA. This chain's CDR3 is CASSLEASGGASSDTQYF. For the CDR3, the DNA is TGTGCCAGCAGCTTAGAGGCTAGCGGGGGGGCCAGCTCAGATACGCAGTATTTT.

The CDR3 protein is CASSQGLAGGGGELFF. For the CDR3, the DNA is TGTGCCAGCAGCCAGGGACTAGCGGGAGGGGGCGGGGAGCTGTTTTTT. The V gene is TRBV11-2, the J gene TRBJ2-2, with 16 bases matching TRBD2. CDR1 and CDR2 from the germline V gene are SGHAT and FQNNGV. V was clipped by 5 bases and J by 7 bases; unmatched bases: 4. The CDR3 length is 16 residues. The full variable domain, completed using reference TRBV11-2 and TRBJ2-2, is EAGVAQSPRYKIIEKRQSVAFWCNPISGHATLYWYQQILGQGPKLLIQFQNNGVVDDSQLPKDRFSAERLKGVDSTLKIQPAKLEDSAVYLCASSQGLAGGGGELFFGEGSRLTVL.

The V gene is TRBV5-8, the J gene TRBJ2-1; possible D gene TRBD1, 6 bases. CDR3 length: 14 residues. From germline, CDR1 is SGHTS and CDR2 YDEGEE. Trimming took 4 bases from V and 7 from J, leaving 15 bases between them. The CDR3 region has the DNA TGTGCCAGCAGCGTATACCGGGACACGAATGAGCAGTTCTTC. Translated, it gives CASSVYRDTNEQFF.

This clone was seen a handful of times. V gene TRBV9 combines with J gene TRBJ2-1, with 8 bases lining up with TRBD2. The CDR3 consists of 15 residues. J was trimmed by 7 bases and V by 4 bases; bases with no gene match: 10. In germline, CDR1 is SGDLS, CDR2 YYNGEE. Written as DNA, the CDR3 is TGTGCCAGCAGCTTTTACGGGGGGGCGGGGAATGAGCAGTTCTTC. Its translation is CASSFYGGAGNEQFF.

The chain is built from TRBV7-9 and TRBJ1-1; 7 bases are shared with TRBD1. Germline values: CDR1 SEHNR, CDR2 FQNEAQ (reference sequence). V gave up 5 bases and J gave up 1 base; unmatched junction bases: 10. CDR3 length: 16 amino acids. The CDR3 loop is CASSPREDRTNTEAFF. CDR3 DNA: TGTGCCAGCAGCCCCCGAGAGGACAGGACGAACACTGAAGCTTTCTTT.

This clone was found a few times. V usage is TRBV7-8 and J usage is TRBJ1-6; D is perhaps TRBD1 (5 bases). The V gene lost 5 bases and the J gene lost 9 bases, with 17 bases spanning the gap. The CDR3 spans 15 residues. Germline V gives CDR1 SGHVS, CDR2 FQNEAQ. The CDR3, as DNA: TGTGCCAGCAGCAACAGGAATAATAGGGTTTCACCCCTCCACTTT. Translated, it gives CASSNRNNRVSPLHF.